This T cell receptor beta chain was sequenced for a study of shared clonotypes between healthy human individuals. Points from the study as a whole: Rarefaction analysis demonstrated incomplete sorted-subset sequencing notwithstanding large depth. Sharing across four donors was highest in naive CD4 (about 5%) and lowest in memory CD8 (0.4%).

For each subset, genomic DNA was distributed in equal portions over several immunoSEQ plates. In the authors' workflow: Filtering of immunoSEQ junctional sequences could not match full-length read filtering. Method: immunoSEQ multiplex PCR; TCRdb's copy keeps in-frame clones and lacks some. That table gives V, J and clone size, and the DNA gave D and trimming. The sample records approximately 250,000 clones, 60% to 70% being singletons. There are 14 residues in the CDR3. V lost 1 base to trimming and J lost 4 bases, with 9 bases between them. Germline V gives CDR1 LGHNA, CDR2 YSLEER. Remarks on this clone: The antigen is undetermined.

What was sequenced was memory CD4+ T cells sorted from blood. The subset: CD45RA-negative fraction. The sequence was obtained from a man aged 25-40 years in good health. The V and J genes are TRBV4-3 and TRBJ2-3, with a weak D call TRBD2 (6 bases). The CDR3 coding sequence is TGCGCCAGCAGCCAAGCCGGCGGGGCAGATACGCAGTATTTT. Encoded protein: CASSQAGGADTQYF.